This T cell receptor beta chain emerged from a study of blood T cell repertoires in COVID-19. Authors' processing steps: Counts of nucleated cells, estimated from reference gene primer amplification, were obtained. Method: immunoSEQ multiplex PCR; TCRdb's copy keeps in-frame clones and lacks some. The DNA gave D and trimming, while V, J and clone size come from that table. This sample has around 19,000 clones; around 90% occur once, and the top ten carry roughly 8.7%. Germline assignment: CDR1 SGHAT and CDR2 FQNNGV. This CDR3 is 15 amino acids long. V shed 2 bases, J shed 7 bases, and the junction held 2 bases outside the gene matches.

Sample: peripheral blood. The sequence was obtained from a human donor in a cohort sampled during active COVID-19. The donor label of this sample is uncertain. This rearrangement joins TRBV11-2 to TRBJ2-1; 13 positions match TRBD2. The CDR3 bases are TGTGCCAGCAGCTTAAGGGGACTAGCGGGAAATGAGCAGTTCTTC. Its translation: CASSLRGLAGNEQFF.